This T cell receptor beta chain emerged from a study of blood T cell repertoires in COVID-19. The wider study: Acute and convalescent COVID-19 samples came from the United States, Italy and Spain. PBMCs, B-cell-depleted T cells, or T cells were the source of the cDNA or gDNA that made up the material.

The CDR3 spans 15 residues. TCRdb keeps only in-frame clones here, not all; method: immunoSEQ multiplex PCR. Of some 200,000 clones listed, around 83% were seen once; the top ten hold around 8%. The sample was peripheral blood. The receptor comes from a woman aged 60-70 years with acute or convalescent COVID-19. The V call is TRBV1, the J call TRBJ2-7; the table calls TRBD2, which could not be checked here. TRBV1 corresponds to a pseudogene. This chain's CDR3 is CTSNPRAEPAYEQYF. The DNA for the CDR3 is TGCACCAGCAACCCTAGAGCGGAGCCCGCCTACGAGCAGTACTTC.